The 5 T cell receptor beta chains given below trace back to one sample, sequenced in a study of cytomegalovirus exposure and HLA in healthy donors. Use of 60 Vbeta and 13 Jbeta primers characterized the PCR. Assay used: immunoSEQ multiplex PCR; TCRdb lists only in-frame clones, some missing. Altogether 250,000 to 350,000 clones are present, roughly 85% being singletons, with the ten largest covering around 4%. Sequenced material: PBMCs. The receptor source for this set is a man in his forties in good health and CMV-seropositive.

The CDR3 reads CASSQDQQGSGNQPQHF. The DNA of the CDR3 is TGCGCCAGCAGCCAAGACCAACAGGGGTCAGGCAATCAGCCCCAGCATTTT. The J gene is TRBJ1-5, the V gene TRBV4-1; 7 nucleotides align to TRBD1. This CDR3 is 17 amino acids long. Trimming removed 0 bases from V and 2 bases from J; junction bases left unmatched: 7. The germline CDR1 and CDR2 sequences are MGHRA and YSYEKL.

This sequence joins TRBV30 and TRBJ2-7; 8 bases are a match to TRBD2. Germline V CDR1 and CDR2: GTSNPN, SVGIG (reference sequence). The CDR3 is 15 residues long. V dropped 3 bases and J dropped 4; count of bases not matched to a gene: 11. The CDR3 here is CAWRQAGVGFYEQYF. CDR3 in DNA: TGTGCCTGGAGACAAGCGGGAGTCGGTTTTTACGAGCAGTACTTC.

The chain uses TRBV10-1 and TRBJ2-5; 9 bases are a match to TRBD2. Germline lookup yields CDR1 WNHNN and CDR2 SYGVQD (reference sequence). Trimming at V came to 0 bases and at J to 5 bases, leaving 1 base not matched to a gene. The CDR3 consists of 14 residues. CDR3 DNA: TGCGCCAGCAGTGAGTCCAGCGGGAGGGAGACCCAGTACTTC. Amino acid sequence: CASSESSGRETQYF.

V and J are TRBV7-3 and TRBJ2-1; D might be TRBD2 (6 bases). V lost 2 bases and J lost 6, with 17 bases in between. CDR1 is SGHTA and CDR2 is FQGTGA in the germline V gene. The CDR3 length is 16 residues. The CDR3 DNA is TGTGCCAGCAGCTTATCTCCCTCGGGACTGGCCAATGAGCAGTTCTTC. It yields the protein CASSLSPSGLANEQFF.

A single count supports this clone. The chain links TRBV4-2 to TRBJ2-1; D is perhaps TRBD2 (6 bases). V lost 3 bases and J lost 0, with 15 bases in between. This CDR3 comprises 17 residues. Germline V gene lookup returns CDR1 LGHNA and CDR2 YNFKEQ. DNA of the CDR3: TGTGCCAGCAGCCAGGATGAGGCCGGGAGCTCCTACAATGAGCAGTTCTTC. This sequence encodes CASSQDEAGSSYNEQFF.